Listed below are T cell receptor beta chains from one sample, sequenced in a study of cytomegalovirus exposure and HLA in healthy donors. The data were produced by immunoSEQ multiplex PCR, yet TCRdb's version contains in-frame clones alone and is incomplete. The data hold some 150,000 clones, with roughly 77% observed a single time. The specimen was PBMCs. The origin of the receptors is a young man in good health and CMV-seropositive. CDR3s include the opening cysteine and the closing phenylalanine or tryptophan. A D gene is named only where the DNA matches it firmly. Part of the rows lack a size; the others show once, few, many or a class for expanded clones.

>TRBV25-1|-|TRBD1|TRBJ2-7
CASSRPGTGGYEQYF
TGTGCCAGCAGTAGACCCGGGACAGGGGGCTACGAGCAGTACTTC
>TRBV21-1|-|-|TRBJ1-5
CASSINRRDSGVSNQPQHF
TGTGCCAGCAGCATAAACAGGCGGGATTCTGGTGTTAGCAATCAGCCCCAGCATTTT
>TRBV6-1|once|TRBD1|TRBJ2-1
CASTGQGSYNEQFF
TGTGCCAGTACGGGACAGGGATCCTACAATGAGCAGTTCTTC
>TRBV10-3|-|TRBD1|TRBJ1-5
CAISDRQGTQPQHF
TGTGCCATCAGTGATAGACAGGGAACTCAGCCCCAGCATTTT
>TRBV19|-|-|TRBJ2-4
CASSIGSYRQLAKNIQYF
TGTGCCAGTAGTATCGGGTCATACCGACAGCTAGCCAAAAACATTCAGTACTTC
>TRBV5-4|-|TRBD2|TRBJ2-3
CASSLTSGSTDTQYF
TGTGCCAGCAGCTTAACTAGCGGTAGCACAGATACGCAGTATTTT
>TRBV28|-|TRBD2|TRBJ2-2
CASSSKRGASNTGELFF
TGTGCCAGCAGTTCGAAGCGGGGGGCCTCGAACACCGGGGAGCTGTTTTTT
>TRBV19|few|TRBD2|TRBJ2-7
CATGGESSYEQYF
TGTGCCACCGGGGGGGAGAGCTCCTACGAGCAGTACTTC
>TRBV21-1|few|-|TRBJ2-7
CASSTWGHEQYF
TGTGCCAGCAGCACTTGGGGGCACGAGCAGTACTTC
>TRBV19|-|TRBD2|TRBJ2-1
CASRQALAGDPYNEQFF
TGTGCCAGTAGACAGGCGCTAGCGGGGGACCCCTACAATGAGCAGTTCTTC
>TRBV30|-|TRBD1|TRBJ2-7
CASSTGGSYEQYF
TGTGCCTCTTCGACAGGGGGCTCCTACGAGCAGTACTTC
>TRBV28|few|TRBD1|TRBJ2-3
CASSIPGQELTDTQYF
TGTGCCAGCAGTATCCCGGGACAGGAATTAACAGATACGCAGTATTTT
>TRBV2|-|-|TRBJ2-7
CASSGGLGGYEQYF
TGTGCCAGCAGTGGGGGCCTCGGGGGTTACGAGCAGTACTTC
>TRBV27|-|TRBD1|TRBJ1-1
CASSLATDRRNTEAFF
TGTGCCAGCAGTTTGGCCACGGACAGGAGGAACACTGAAGCTTTCTTT
>TRBV12-5|-|TRBD2|TRBJ2-2
CASGAGGGTGELFF
TGTGCTAGTGGAGCCGGCGGGGGCACCGGGGAGCTGTTTTTT
>TRBV28|few|-|TRBJ1-2
CASSLRGYGYTF
TGTGCCAGCAGTTTACGGGGCTATGGCTACACCTTC
>TRBV29-1|-|-|TRBJ2-3
CSVEGGDTQYF
TGCAGCGTTGAGGGGGGAGATACGCAGTATTTT
>TRBV11-3|-|TRBD2|TRBJ2-1
CASSRLAGGGDEQFF
TGTGCCAGCAGCAGACTAGCGGGGGGCGGCGATGAGCAGTTCTTC
>TRBV7-9|-|TRBD1|TRBJ1-6
CASRGGTGGNSPLHF
TGTGCCAGCAGGGGGGGGACAGGGGGTAATTCACCCCTCCACTTT
>TRBV6-1|-|-|TRBJ2-2
CASSESQGPGELFF
TGTGCCAGCAGTGAAAGTCAGGGCCCCGGGGAGCTGTTTTTT
>TRBV7-2|-|-|TRBJ2-2
CASSLGLATGELFF
TGTGCCAGCAGCTTAGGTTTGGCAACCGGGGAGCTGTTTTTT
>TRBV28|-|TRBD1|TRBJ1-1
CASRRGQGFTEAFF
TGTGCCAGCAGGAGAGGACAGGGATTCACTGAAGCTTTCTTT
>TRBV6-4|few|-|TRBJ2-1
CASSTGTASAEQFF
TGTGCCAGCAGTACCGGGACTGCCTCCGCTGAGCAGTTCTTC
>TRBV6-5|-|-|TRBJ1-6
CASSQGTYNSPLHF
TGTGCCAGCAGTCAGGGAACCTATAATTCACCCCTCCACTTT
>TRBV30|-|TRBD2|TRBJ2-3
CAWVGLAGASTDTQYF
TGTGCCTGGGTGGGACTAGCGGGGGCCAGCACAGATACGCAGTATTTT
>TRBV7-9|-|-|TRBJ1-5
CASSLGRGNQPQHF
TGTGCCAGCAGCTTAGGAAGAGGCAATCAGCCCCAGCATTTT
>TRBV10-3|-|TRBD1|TRBJ1-5
CAINDRGRDQPQHF
TGTGCCATCAACGACAGGGGGCGGGATCAGCCCCAGCATTTT
>TRBV14|-|-|TRBJ2-5
CASSQVMGARGETQYF
TGTGCCAGCAGCCAAGTAATGGGGGCGCGAGGGGAGACCCAGTACTTC
>TRBV9|-|-|TRBJ2-2
CASSVDWGQDTGELFF
TGTGCCAGCAGCGTAGATTGGGGGCAGGATACCGGGGAGCTGTTTTTT
>TRBV5-1|-|-|TRBJ1-4
CASSLEPGLGEKLFF
TGCGCCAGCAGCTTGGAACCGGGTTTAGGTGAAAAACTGTTTTTT
>TRBV5-4|-|TRBD1|TRBJ1-5
CQQLGQGRNSNQPQHF
TGCCAGCAGCTTGGACAGGGCCGGAATAGCAATCAGCCCCAGCATTTT
>TRBV28|-|TRBD2|TRBJ2-7
CASTREEVVYEQYF
TGTGCCAGCACCCGGGAGGAGGTGGTCTACGAGCAGTACTTC
>TRBV7-3|-|TRBD2|TRBJ2-2
CASSPPGGGPNTGELFF
TGTGCCAGCAGCCCACCTGGCGGGGGGCCTAACACCGGGGAGCTGTTTTTT
>TRBV12-5|-|TRBD1|TRBJ1-1
CASGAGQLTEAFF
TGTGCTAGTGGTGCGGGACAGCTCACTGAAGCTTTCTTT
>TRBV11-2|-|-|TRBJ2-2
CASSSGTGELFF
TGTGCCAGCAGCTCGGGCACCGGGGAGCTGTTTTTT
>TRBV7-9|-|TRBD1|TRBJ1-6
CASIQPRDSNSPLHF
TGTGCCAGCATCCAACCCCGGGACAGCAATTCACCCCTCCACTTT
>TRBV10-3|-|-|TRBJ1-5
CAISVDLAPPQHF
TGTGCCATCAGTGTGGACCTAGCGCCGCCCCAGCATTTT
>TRBV13|-|-|TRBJ2-5
CASSRWGEETQYF
TGTGCCAGCAGCCGCTGGGGGGAGGAGACCCAGTACTTC
>TRBV7-2|few|-|TRBJ2-5
CASSSSETQYF
TGTGCCAGCAGCTCTAGCGAGACCCAGTACTTC
>TRBV5-1|once|TRBD2|TRBJ2-1
CASSLAGGRAYNEQFF
TGCGCCAGCAGCTTGGCGGGAGGCAGGGCCTACAATGAGCAGTTCTTC
>TRBV7-2|few|-|TRBJ2-1
CASSPSGDEQFF
TGTGCCAGCTCCCCCTCCGGGGATGAGCAGTTCTTC
>TRBV9|-|TRBD1|TRBJ2-2
CASSVRAGGGSELFF
TGTGCCAGCAGCGTAAGGGCAGGGGGTGGTTCGGAGCTGTTTTTT
>TRBV5-1|-|TRBD1|TRBJ1-6
CASSRQGGGESPLHF
TGCGCCAGCAGCAGACAGGGGGGGGGAGAGTCACCCCTCCACTTT
>TRBV11-2|-|TRBD2|TRBJ2-1
CASSLGKRGGSYNEQFF
TGTGCCAGCAGCTTAGGAAAGCGGGGTGGCTCCTACAATGAGCAGTTCTTC
>TRBV11-2|once|TRBD1|TRBJ1-4
CASSFRTGAVANEKLFF
TGTGCCAGCAGCTTTCGAACAGGGGCGGTGGCTAATGAAAAACTGTTTTTT
>TRBV5-4|-|TRBD2|TRBJ2-3
CASSLAGEGTDTQYF
TGTGCCAGCAGCTTAGCGGGGGAAGGCACAGATACGCAGTATTTT
>TRBV9|-|TRBD1|TRBJ1-2
CASSPGQGAYGYTF
TGTGCCAGCTCCCCCGGACAGGGGGCCTATGGCTACACCTTC
>TRBV27|-|-|TRBJ2-1
CASSLGLAYEQFF
TGTGCCAGCAGTTTAGGGCTAGCTTATGAGCAGTTCTTC
>TRBV29-1|-|TRBD1|TRBJ2-2
CSVGQGRTGELLF
TGCAGCGTTGGACAGGGCCGAACCGGGGAGCTGCTTTTT
>TRBV6-6|-|-|TRBJ2-1
CASSYGEVSYNEQFF
TGTGCCAGCAGTTACGGAGAGGTTTCATACAATGAGCAGTTCTTC
>TRBV5-1|-|TRBD2|TRBJ2-3
CASRQGTSGGYTQYF
TGCGCCAGCCGACAGGGGACTAGCGGGGGGTATACGCAGTATTTT
>TRBV5-1|-|TRBD1|TRBJ2-1
CASSPGTGDNEQFF
TGCGCCAGCAGCCCAGGGACAGGGGACAATGAGCAGTTCTTC
>TRBV4-1|-|TRBD1|TRBJ2-7
CASSQAAGTGVYEQYF
TGCGCCAGCAGCCAAGCAGCCGGGACAGGGGTCTACGAGCAGTACTTC
>TRBV2|-|TRBD2|TRBJ2-1
CASGWEGGEQFF
TGTGCCAGCGGTTGGGAGGGCGGTGAGCAGTTCTTC